This is a list of T cell receptor beta chains from one sample in a study of blood T cell repertoires in COVID-19. Using immunoSEQ multiplex PCR, the repertoire was profiled, and TCRdb retains in-frame clones only, with some absent. The data show around 23,000 clones, roughly 89% seen once. Sequenced material: peripheral blood. These receptors originate from a woman of 80 years or more with active or convalescent COVID-19. The CDR3 runs from the conserved cysteine through the conserved F or W. A D gene is named only where the DNA matches it firmly. Some rows have no size entry. The others give once, few or many, or a class for an expanded clone.

v_call	d_call	j_call	clone_size	cdr3_aa	cdr3_nt
TRBV11-3	-	TRBJ2-7	-	CASSSTPGGEQYF	TGTGCCAGCAGCTCAACGCCCGGAGGGGAGCAGTACTTC
TRBV3-1/TRBV3-2	TRBD2	TRBJ2-2	-	CASSQERVAGSTGELFF	TGTGCCAGCAGCCAAGAGAGGGTAGCGGGAAGCACCGGGGAGCTGTTTTTT
TRBV7-2	TRBD1	TRBJ1-6	few	CASSGDRGRSLHF	TGTGCCAGCAGCGGCGACAGGGGTCGGTCCCTCCACTTT
TRBV2	-	TRBJ1-2	few	CASSESGDAYGYTF	TGTGCCAGCAGTGAATCGGGGGATGCCTATGGCTACACCTTC
TRBV7-2	TRBD1	TRBJ1-1	-	CASSLVRGLGTEAFF	TGTGCCAGCAGCTTAGTGAGGGGGCTGGGCACTGAAGCTTTCTTT
TRBV5-8	-	TRBJ1-4	-	CASSLVEDYNEKLFF	TGTGCCAGCAGCTTGGTAGAAGATTACAATGAAAAACTGTTTTTT
TRBV9	TRBD1	TRBJ2-7	-	CASSVAGTGRYEQYF	TGTGCCAGCAGCGTAGCTGGGACAGGACGCTACGAGCAGTACTTC
TRBV28	TRBD1	TRBJ1-1	once	CASSVRQGALIPQVNTEAFF	TGTGCCAGCAGTGTTCGACAGGGGGCGCTTATCCCCCAAGTGAACACTGAAGCTTTCTTT
TRBV19	TRBD1	TRBJ2-2	-	CASSNRGQGYTGELFF	TGTGCCAGTAGTAACCGGGGACAGGGGTACACCGGGGAGCTGTTTTTT
TRBV7-2	-	TRBJ1-1	-	CASRTVRRGTEAFF	TGTGCCAGTAGGACGGTCCGAAGGGGAACTGAAGCTTTCTTT
TRBV6-1	-	TRBJ1-5	-	CASSDRTGSGNQPQHF	TGTGCCAGCAGTGATAGAACAGGGTCGGGCAATCAGCCCCAGCATTTT
TRBV4-2	-	TRBJ2-7	-	CASSPTIGSYEQYF	TGTGCCAGCAGCCCTACTATTGGGTCCTACGAGCAGTACTTC
TRBV21-1	-	TRBJ1-2	-	CASSNPPPLQNGYTF	TGTGCCAGCAGCAACCCCCCTCCTTTACAGAACGGCTACACCTTC
TRBV5-6	TRBD1	TRBJ1-2	-	CASSTQQGVYGYTF	TGTGCCAGCAGCACTCAACAGGGGGTCTATGGCTACACCTTC